What follows are 9 T cell receptor beta chains derived from one specimen sequenced in a study of blood T cell repertoires in COVID-19. Libraries were prepared by immunoSEQ multiplex PCR; TCRdb keeps only in-frame clonotypes and omits some of them. The sample has tens of thousands of clones, 85% to 90% seen once. Sequenced: peripheral blood. The receptors were sampled from a human donor with active COVID-19. The donor label of this sample is uncertain.

This sequence joins TRBV6-5 and TRBJ1-2; 9 bases map to TRBD1. CDR1 MNHEY and CDR2 SVGAGI come from the germline V gene. V trimming: 4 bases; J trimming: 6 bases; junction bases outside the gene matches: 9. CDR3 length: 15 residues. DNA of the CDR3: TGTGCCAGCAGTTCTGGACAGGGGTGGTTTGATGGCTACACCTTC. This gives the protein CASSSGQGWFDGYTF.

V is TRBV27 and J is TRBJ1-6, with TRBD1 identical over 9 bases. This CDR3 has 14 amino acids. Germline V gene lookup returns CDR1 MNHEY and CDR2 SMNVEV (reference sequence). Trimming took 6 bases from V and 7 from J; bases not matched to a gene: 4. The CDR3 here is CASRPGQGNSPLHF. The CDR3 region has the DNA TGTGCCAGCAGGCCAGGACAGGGGAATTCACCCCTCCACTTT.

This rearrangement joins TRBV7-2 to TRBJ1-6; 9 bases are shared with TRBD1. The CDR3 covers 16 residues. Germline V gives CDR1 SGHTA, CDR2 FQGNSA. V lost 4 bases, J lost 10 bases, and 11 bases stayed unmatched. The CDR3 here is CASSSAGQGLLSPLHF. The CDR3 DNA sequence: TGTGCCAGCAGCTCCGCCGGACAGGGGCTTTTGTCACCCCTCCACTTT. Full variable domain (missing parts from reference TRBV7-2 and TRBJ1-6): GAGVSQSPSNKVTEKGKDVELRCDPISGHTALYWYRQSLGQGLEFLIYFQGNSAPDKSGLPSDRFSAERTGGSVSTLTIQRTQQEDSAVYLCASSSAGQGLLSPLHFGNGTRLTVT.

The chain carries TRBV7-2 and TRBJ2-7, with a tentative D call TRBD2 (7 bases). The CDR3 has 16 residues. The germline V gene has CDR1 SGHTA and CDR2 FQGNSA. V lost 2 bases, J lost 0 bases, and 14 bases lay in between. The CDR3, as DNA: TGTGCCAGCAGCTTAAAGGGGGGGTACGTCTCCTACGAGCAGTACTTC. As protein: CASSLKGGYVSYEQYF.

The gene calls are TRBV7-6 and TRBJ2-2; D is possibly TRBD1 (7 bases). The CDR3 has 16 residues. V was shortened by 5 bases and J by 5 bases, with 18 bases between the two germline ends. In germline, CDR1 is SGHVS, CDR2 FNYEAQ. This chain's CDR3 is CASSLGVSGGTGELFF. The CDR3 DNA sequence: TGTGCCAGCAGCCTAGGGGTGTCAGGGGGGACCGGGGAGCTGTTTTTT.

The chain joins TRBV9 to TRBJ2-7; TRBD1 aligns across 8 bases. Germline V CDR1 and CDR2: SGDLS, YYNGEE. The V segment lost 2 bases and the J segment 5 bases; nucleotides outside the gene matches: 6. This CDR3 has 14 residues. The DNA of the CDR3 is TGTGCCAGCAGCGTGGAACAGGGGGGAAACGAGCAGTACTTC. This sequence encodes CASSVEQGGNEQYF.

The chain couples TRBV28 to TRBJ2-7, with TRBD2 matching over 7 bases. The V and J ends lost 5 bases and 0 bases, in that order; junction bases with no gene match: 7. Germline CDR1 and CDR2: MDHEN and SYDVKM. This CDR3 contains 15 residues. The CDR3, as DNA: TGTGCCAGCAGTACACCTAGCGGAGTCTCCTACGAGCAGTACTTC. Its translation: CASSTPSGVSYEQYF.

The rearrangement uses TRBV28 and TRBJ2-7; 12 bases are a match to TRBD2. The ends lost 1 base at V and 7 bases at J; junction bases unmatched: 8. CDR3 length: 16 amino acids. In germline, CDR1 is MDHEN, CDR2 SYDVKM. CDR3 loop: CASSLLPSGRASEQYF. For the CDR3, the DNA is TGTGCCAGCAGTTTATTACCTAGCGGGAGGGCCTCGGAGCAGTACTTC.

This clone was seen once. The chain combines TRBV27 with TRBJ2-1, with a tentative D call TRBD1 (5 bases). Germline CDR1 MNHEY, CDR2 SMNVEV (reference sequence). The CDR3 extends over 12 amino acids. Trimming left V 2 bases short and J 6 bases short, with 5 bases between. CDR3 amino acids: CASSLQGNEQFF. CDR3 nucleotide sequence: TGTGCCAGCAGTTTACAGGGCAATGAGCAGTTCTTC.